The present entry profiles one T cell receptor (beta chain) with its context. Its target is not known. Per sorted-subset replicate PCR, input was around 220 ng DNA, representing about 29,000 T cell genomes. Sequenced by immunoSEQ multiplex PCR; TCRdb stores in-frame clones only, minus some. The sample carries 2 million or so clones, approximately 94% recorded once. The sample is drawn from a study of shared clonotypes between healthy human individuals. The CDR3 contains 14 residues. Trimming took off 1 base at V and 10 bases at J, with 16 bases between the two ends. The germline V gene encodes CDR1 SEHNR and CDR2 FQNEAQ (reference sequence). General study results and limits: When naive CD4 clonotypes were compared across a few donors, about 5% were shared. Blood alone was sampled, and tissue repertoires likely differ.

Naive CD8 cells lacked CD45RO, underwent positive selection for CCR7 and left out terminally differentiated effector memory CD45RA+ cells. This chain links TRBV7-9 with TRBJ1-1; unclear D gene. Sample: naive CD8+ T cells sorted from blood. This sequence was found in a man in his late teens or twenties in good health. The CDR3: CASSLVGGNAGAFF. The DNA for the CDR3 is TGTGCCAGCAGCTTAGTAGGAGGGAATGCGGGAGCTTTCTTT.